A single sample is the source of the 17 T cell receptor beta chains below, sequenced in a study of blood T cell repertoires in COVID-19 (dated by TCRdb to the early 2020s). The library was generated by the immunoSEQ multiplex PCR assay. The immuneACCESS repertoire file appears here via TCRdb, limited to in-frame rearrangements. These files lack a portion of the clones; in checked studies, under half of the deficit traces to unresolved V genes, and the cause of the others is not known. Recorded for this sample are about 270,000 clones; approximately 88% of them occurred a single time. Over 1.1% of the sample goes to the ten largest clones. The specimen sequenced was peripheral blood. The receptor set was obtained from a human donor with COVID-19, enrolled during active disease. The donor label of this sample is uncertain.

The chain employs TRBV23-1 and TRBJ1-6; a possible D gene is TRBD1 (5 bases). TRBV23-1 is annotated as an ORF whose role is uncertain. The V end was cut by 8 bases, the J end by 7 bases, with 15 bases between. The CDR3 has 14 amino acids. The chain's CDR3 is CASPRGTENSPLHF. CDR3 nucleotides: TGCGCCAGCCCCCGTGGGACTGAGAATTCACCCCTCCACTTT.

This clone occurred once. The chain is built from TRBV7-3 and TRBJ2-7; D is unresolved. Germline V gene sequence: CDR1 SGHTA, CDR2 FQGTGA. The V end was cut by 2 bases, the J end by 7 bases, with 12 bases between. This CDR3 has 13 residues. As DNA, the CDR3 is TGTGCCAGCAGCTTAGGGCCAAACGGAGAGCAGTACTTC. Translation: CASSLGPNGEQYF. Together with reference TRBV7-3 and TRBJ2-7, the CDR3 gives the full variable domain: GAGVSQTPSNKVTEKGKYVELRCDPISGHTALYWYRQSLGQGPEFLIYFQGTGAADDSGLPNDRFFAVRPEGSVSTLKIQRTERGDSAVYLCASSLGPNGEQYFGPGTRLTVT.

The V and J genes are TRBV6-5 and TRBJ1-1, with D maybe TRBD1 (5 bases). The V gene lost 6 bases and the J gene lost 0 bases, with 14 bases spanning the gap. The CDR3 runs to 15 residues. Germline V gene lookup returns CDR1 MNHEY and CDR2 SVGAGI. This CDR3 reads CASSQEDTLNTEAFF. The CDR3 nucleotides are TGTGCCAGCAGCCAAGAGGACACGTTGAACACTGAAGCTTTCTTT.

The J gene is TRBJ1-1, the V gene TRBV7-9; TRBD1 aligns across 9 bases. Germline V gene sequence: CDR1 SEHNR, CDR2 FQNEAQ (reference sequence). The CDR3 covers 15 residues. J was trimmed by 8 bases and V by 0 bases; bases with no gene match: 7. The chain's CDR3 is CASSLASLDRGEAFF. For the CDR3, the DNA is TGTGCCAGCAGCTTAGCCTCCCTTGACAGGGGGGAAGCTTTCTTT.

Only one count was recorded for this clone. The chain recombines TRBV30 with TRBJ1-2, with 7 bases identical to TRBD1. The trim removed 3 bases at V and 2 bases at J, leaving 3 bases unmatched. The CDR3 totals 13 residues. The V gene's germline CDR1 is GTSNPN and CDR2 SVGIG (reference sequence). In DNA form, the CDR3 reads TGTGCCTGGAGCCGGGACAGAAACTATGGCTACACCTTC. It specifies CAWSRDRNYGYTF.

The chain is built from TRBV19 and TRBJ2-1, with TRBD1 matching 8 bases. Trimming at V came to 8 bases and at J to 8 bases, leaving 14 bases not matched to a gene. Germline loops: CDR1 LNHDA, CDR2 SQIVND (reference sequence). There are 15 residues in the CDR3. CDR3 amino acids: CASSPTGQAVHEQFF. The CDR3 DNA reads TGTGCCAGTTCCCCTACGGGACAGGCGGTCCATGAGCAGTTCTTC.

This chain links TRBV11-1 with TRBJ2-5, with TRBD1 identical over 9 bases. This CDR3 spans 16 amino acids. Germline assignment: CDR1 SGHAT and CDR2 FQDESV (reference sequence). J gave up 2 bases and V 5 bases, and 9 bases lay outside the gene matches. For the CDR3, the DNA is TGTGCCAGCAGCCCCATAGCCGGGACAGGGCAAGAGACCCAGTACTTC. Translated, it gives CASSPIAGTGQETQYF.

This sequence joins TRBV4-2 and TRBJ1-2; D is ambiguous. In germline, CDR1 is LGHNA, CDR2 YNFKEQ. V was shortened by 4 bases and J by 3 bases, with 9 bases between the two germline ends. The CDR3 totals 13 residues. Written as DNA, the CDR3 is TGTGCCAGCAGCCCGCCCAGCGACTATGGCTACACCTTC. It encodes CASSPPSDYGYTF.

This rearrangement joins TRBV5-4 to TRBJ1-2; 9 nucleotides match TRBD1. Germline CDR1 reads SGHNT; CDR2 reads YYREEE (reference sequence). The CDR3 is 15 residues long. The junction had 9 bases not matched to a gene; V was cut back by 2 bases and J by 7 bases. The chain's CDR3 is CASSLRDRDSGGYTF. Written as DNA, the CDR3 is TGTGCCAGCAGCTTAAGGGACAGGGATTCGGGTGGCTACACCTTC.

This clone was seen only once. This rearrangement joins TRBV30 to TRBJ1-5; 7 nucleotides line up with TRBD1. CDR1 and CDR2 from the germline V gene are GTSNPN and SVGIG (reference sequence). The CDR3 contains 13 residues. The V segment lost 5 bases and the J segment 6 bases; nucleotides outside the gene matches: 7. CDR3 nucleotide sequence: TGTGCCTGGGCCACAGGGGCTGGTCAGCCCCAGCATTTT. As protein: CAWATGAGQPQHF.

The chain uses TRBV19 and TRBJ2-4; no clear D. Germline CDR1 is LNHDA and CDR2 is SQIVND (reference sequence). The CDR3 spans 11 residues. The V gene lost 5 bases and the J gene lost 9 bases, with 8 bases spanning the gap. Here the CDR3 DNA reads TGTGCCAGTAGTTCCTCGTCCATTCAGTACTTC. This codes for CASSSSSIQYF. Using reference TRBV19 and TRBJ2-4 for the parts outside the CDR3, the full variable domain is DGGITQSPKYLFRKEGQNVTLSCEQNLNHDAMYWYRQDPGQGLRLIYYSQIVNDFQKGDIAEGYSVSREKKESFPLTVTSAQKNPTAFYLCASSSSSIQYFGAGTRLSVL.

There are a few counts of this clone. This chain connects TRBV29-1 to TRBJ2-1, with a tentative D call TRBD2 (6 bases). Looked up from germline, CDR1 is SQVTM and CDR2 is ANQGSEA. V lost 1 base and J 4 bases, leaving 11 bases between the germline ends. This CDR3 contains 14 residues. In nucleotides, the CDR3 is TGCAGCGTTGAAGGTAGCGGAGTTTACAATGAGCAGTTCTTC. It yields the protein CSVEGSGVYNEQFF.

The rearrangement joins TRBV7-2 to TRBJ2-7; D may be TRBD2 (5 bases). The CDR3 runs to 14 residues. The V and J ends lost 1 base and 2 bases respectively, with 9 bases between them. Germline assignment: CDR1 SGHTA and CDR2 FQGNSA. CDR3 sequence: CASSLEDFTYEQYF. CDR3 nucleotide sequence: TGTGCCAGCAGCTTAGAGGACTTTACCTACGAGCAGTACTTC.

This clone was counted a few times. The J gene is TRBJ2-3, the V gene TRBV6-5, with 9 bases matching TRBD2. The germline V gene encodes CDR1 MNHEY and CDR2 SVGAGI. The V gene end was trimmed by 10 bases and the J gene end by 5 bases; junction bases not matched to a gene: 10. The CDR3 spans 14 residues. The CDR3 loop reads CATSRREGVDTQYF. Here the CDR3 DNA reads TGTGCCACATCTAGGCGGGAGGGTGTAGATACGCAGTATTTT.

The CDR3 nucleotides read TGTGCCAGCTCGAGGCGGACCAGGGGTAATGAAAAACTGTTTTTT. Amino acid sequence: CASSRRTRGNEKLFF. This chain uses TRBV18 with TRBJ1-4; D may be TRBD1 (6 bases). V lost 6 bases to trimming and J lost 4 bases, with 15 bases between them. The CDR3 contains 15 residues. CDR1 is KGHSH, CDR2 LQKENI, per germline.

This chain links TRBV6-1 with TRBJ1-4; tentatively, D is TRBD1 (5 bases). The CDR3 loop spans 14 amino acids. Trimming left V 3 bases short and J 3 bases short, with 8 bases between. From germline, CDR1 is MNHNS and CDR2 SASEGT. The CDR3 DNA reads TGTGCCAGCAGTGACAGGGTTCCTAATGAAAAACTGTTTTTT. Protein product: CASSDRVPNEKLFF.

In its sample, this clone was seen a few times. The chain recombines TRBV25-1 with TRBJ2-5; TRBD2 aligns across 7 bases. Looked up from germline, CDR1 is MGHDK and CDR2 is SYGVNS. This CDR3 spans 14 amino acids. V lost 6 bases and J lost 7; bases outside the gene matches: 11. The CDR3 sequence: CASSIGPGGGTQYF. In DNA, the CDR3 is TGTGCCAGCAGCATAGGACCGGGCGGGGGGACCCAGTACTTC.